The 11 T cell receptor beta chains below come from one sample, sequenced in a study of molecular identifiers for immune sequencing clone quantification. TCRdb independently ran MiXCR on the PCR reads; one entry per CDR3 protein. Of hundreds of thousands of distinct CDR3 sequences detected, roughly 25% appear once; the ten largest clones hold roughly 0.83%. Sequencing input: naive CD8+ T cells from blood, with Jurkat cell RNA spiked in. Subset described: FACS-sorted CD8+CD4-CCR7+CD45RA+ naive T cells. The receptors were sampled from a human donor in good health. Some libraries in this study had Jurkat cell RNA spiked in.

For this clonotype: This may come from a read error, since a much larger clone is one base off. The gene calls are TRBV4-2 and TRBJ2-7; TRBD1 aligns across 8 bases. This CDR3 is 13 amino acids long. Germline values: CDR1 LGHNA, CDR2 YNFKEQ. CDR3 region: CASRGTGAYERYF. The CDR3 bases are TGTGCCAGCAGGGGGACAGGTGCCTACGAGCGGTACTTC.

This clonotype was seen at least ten times. This chain uses TRBV7-9 with TRBJ2-7; 8 bases are shared with TRBD1. This CDR3 has 17 amino acids. CDR1 and CDR2 (germline): SEHNR, FQNEAQ (reference sequence). The V and J ends lost 5 bases and 0 bases, in that order; junction bases with no gene match: 12. CDR3 sequence (DNA): TGTGCCAGCAGCCCCCTCCCCCGGGACAGGCGCTCCTACGAGCAGTACTTC. Its translation is CASSPLPRDRRSYEQYF.

The V gene is TRBV7-8, the J gene TRBJ2-3; 7 nucleotides align to TRBD1. Germline V gives CDR1 SGHVS, CDR2 FQNEAQ. Trimming took 4 bases from V and 5 from J; bases not matched to a gene: 9. CDR3 length equals 15 residues. CDR3 nucleotides: TGTGCCAGCAGCTATACCGGGACAGAAGGAGATACGCAGTATTTT. Its protein product is CASSYTGTEGDTQYF.

This clonotype came up once. A read error may be the cause here, since a much bigger clone is one base away. The chain uses TRBV6-5 and TRBJ1-5; no definite D call. The CDR3 has 13 residues. Germline CDR1 is MNHEY and CDR2 is SVGAGI. Here the CDR3 DNA reads TGTGCCGGCAGTTATGCATTCAATCAGCCCCAGCATTTT. Translating gives CAGSYAFNQPQHF.

This clonotype was seen a few times. The J gene is TRBJ1-6, the V gene TRBV7-3; 8 bases map to TRBD1. The CDR3 has 13 amino acids. Germline CDR1 SGHTA, CDR2 FQGTGA. V dropped 4 bases and J dropped 9; count of bases not matched to a gene: 2. DNA of the CDR3: TGTGCCAGCAGCTCGGACAGGGTTTCACCCCTCCACTTT. Its protein is CASSSDRVSPLHF.

As to this clonotype: A much bigger clone sits one base away, suggesting this may be a read error. The chain combines TRBV7-6 with TRBJ1-4, with a tentative D call TRBD1 (5 bases). CDR3 length: 14 amino acids. Per the germline V gene, CDR1 is SGHVS and CDR2 is FNYEAQ. CDR3 in DNA: TGTGCCAGCAGCCTCAGGGTTTATGATGAAAAACCGTTTTTT. Translation gives CASSLRVYDEKPFF. Filled out from reference TRBV7-6 and TRBJ1-4, the complete variable domain reads GAGVSQSPRYKVTKRGQDVALRCDPISGHVSLYWYRQALGQGPEFLTYFNYEAQQDKSGLPNDRFSAERPEGSISTLTIQRTEQRDSAMYRCASSLRVYDEKPFFGSGTQLSVL.

This rearrangement joins TRBV25-1 to TRBJ1-2; D perhaps matches TRBD1 (5 bases). Germline assignment: CDR1 MGHDK and CDR2 SYGVNS. V lost 1 base and J 4 bases, leaving 13 bases between the germline ends. The CDR3 contains 15 residues. CDR3 nucleotide sequence: TGTGCCAGCAGTGAATTGCAGGGAAGGTCCTATGGCTACACCTTC. It yields the protein CASSELQGRSYGYTF.

On this clonotype: This may arise from a read error, as a much more abundant clone is one base away. The chain is built from TRBV4-3 and TRBJ1-2; 7 bases agree with TRBD1. The CDR3 loop spans 15 amino acids. Germline CDR1 reads LGHNA; CDR2 reads YSLEER. V shed 0 bases and J 4 bases; nucleotides not matched to a gene: 5. Here the CDR3 DNA reads TGCGCCAGCAGCCAAGAAAGGGGGCGTCCCTATGGCTACACCTTC. Its protein is CASSQERGRPYGYTF.

V usage is TRBV7-6 and J usage is TRBJ2-4; 14 bases are shared with TRBD2. This CDR3 region has 20 residues. Losses at the gene ends were 1 base for V and 5 bases for J; bases not matched to a gene: 13. Per germline, CDR1 SGHVS and CDR2 FNYEAQ. The CDR3 DNA is TGTGCCAGCAGCTTAGAAAGGCCGACTAGCGGGAGGGCCGGGGAAAACATTCAGTACTTC. The encoded protein is CASSLERPTSGRAGENIQYF.

This clonotype came up many times. The chain employs TRBV20-1 and TRBJ1-5, with D perhaps TRBD1 (5 bases). With 0 bases removed from V and 7 bases from J, the gap between germline ends came to 10 bases. The germline gives CDR1 DFQATT, CDR2 SNEGSKA (reference sequence). This CDR3 has 13 amino acids. This CDR3 is CSARDKGNQPQHF. CDR3 DNA: TGCAGTGCTAGAGATAAGGGGAACCAGCCCCAGCATTTT.

This clonotype was seen ten or more times. The CDR3 DNA sequence: TGTGCCTGGAGCTTAACTATCCAATCTGAGCAGTTCTTC. Its protein is CAWSLTIQSEQFF. This chain joins TRBV30 and TRBJ2-1; D gene uncertain. The germline V gene encodes CDR1 GTSNPN and CDR2 SVGIG (reference sequence). With 3 bases removed from V and 9 bases from J, the gap between germline ends came to 15 bases. CDR3 length equals 13 residues.